A selection of T cell receptor beta chains follows, all from one sample in a study of cytomegalovirus exposure and HLA in healthy donors. The protocol was immunoSEQ multiplex PCR, while the TCRdb copy is restricted to in-frame clones and leaves out a portion. The sample consists of about 57,000 clones, over 60% of them appearing once. The sample taken for sequencing was PBMCs. These receptors originate from a woman in her forties or fifties in good health and CMV-seronegative. The CDR3 runs from the conserved cysteine through the conserved F or W. A D gene is named only where the DNA matches it firmly. Size tells how often a clone was seen (once, few, many) or the class of an expanded clone, and some rows leave it out.

V gene	D gene	J gene	clone size	CDR3 protein	CDR3 DNA
TRBV2	NA	TRBJ1-2	NA	CASSVSPYGYTF	TGTGCCAGCAGTGTCAGTCCCTATGGCTACACCTTC
TRBV28	TRBD1	TRBJ1-2	NA	CASGDRANYGYTF	TGTGCCAGTGGGGACAGGGCCAACTATGGCTACACCTTC
TRBV5-4	TRBD1	TRBJ2-5	NA	CASSSGTDGQETQYF	TGTGCCAGCAGCTCCGGGACAGATGGCCAAGAGACCCAGTACTTC
TRBV5-5	NA	TRBJ1-1	medium-sized	CASSFIPGENTEAFF	TGTGCCAGCAGCTTTATTCCAGGGGAGAACACTGAAGCTTTCTTT
TRBV28	TRBD2	TRBJ2-7	NA	CASSLERSGKTYEQYF	TGTGCCAGCAGTTTAGAAAGGAGCGGGAAAACCTACGAGCAGTACTTC
TRBV19	TRBD1	TRBJ1-1	few	CASRSGTGMSEAFF	TGTGCCAGTAGGTCCGGGACAGGGATGTCTGAAGCTTTCTTT
TRBV7-3	NA	TRBJ2-5	NA	CASSLMAGLQETQYF	TGTGCCAGCAGCTTAATGGCAGGCCTTCAAGAGACCCAGTACTTC
TRBV5-1	NA	TRBJ2-7	NA	CASSLVGGATREQYF	TGCGCCAGCAGCTTGGTTGGCGGGGCGACTCGAGAGCAGTACTTC
TRBV14	NA	TRBJ2-7	NA	CASSQGSFPTNEQYF	TGTGCCAGCAGCCAAGGGAGCTTCCCAACTAACGAGCAGTACTTC
TRBV4-2	TRBD2	TRBJ2-3	NA	CASSQEGVALAGGLDTQYF	TGTGCCAGCAGCCAAGAGGGGGTCGCTCTAGCGGGGGGTCTAGATACGCAGTATTTT
TRBV6-5	TRBD2	TRBJ2-2	NA	CASSAGLAGTGELFF	TGTGCCAGCAGTGCGGGACTAGCGGGCACCGGGGAGCTGTTTTTT
TRBV6-1	NA	TRBJ2-7	NA	CATFADLAYEQYF	TGTGCCACCTTCGCGGACTTAGCCTACGAGCAGTACTTC
TRBV9	TRBD2	TRBJ2-3	NA	CASSVGLAGGITDTQYF	TGTGCCAGCAGCGTAGGACTAGCGGGGGGGATTACAGATACGCAGTATTTT
TRBV7-3	NA	TRBJ2-5	NA	CASSLTFQETQYF	TGTGCCAGCAGCTTAACCTTCCAAGAGACCCAGTACTTC
TRBV18	NA	TRBJ1-1	NA	CASSPLYMNTEAFF	TGTGCCAGCTCACCGTTGTACATGAACACTGAAGCTTTCTTT
TRBV9	TRBD1	TRBJ1-5	NA	CASSGEQGTYSNQPQHF	TGTGCCAGCAGCGGTGAACAGGGGACTTATAGCAATCAGCCCCAGCATTTT
TRBV18	TRBD2	TRBJ2-7	medium-sized	CASSSTSGGQSSYEQYF	TGTGCCAGCTCATCGACTAGCGGGGGCCAGAGCTCCTACGAGCAGTACTTC
TRBV2	NA	TRBJ1-1	NA	CASTQEGGNTEAFF	TGTGCCAGCACCCAAGAAGGGGGTAACACTGAAGCTTTCTTT
TRBV6-6	NA	TRBJ1-2	NA	CASSYSTGSSGYTF	TGTGCCAGCAGTTATAGTACAGGATCGTCTGGCTACACCTTC
TRBV30	NA	TRBJ2-7	NA	CAWTRGLLGEQYF	TGTGCCTGGACCAGGGGCCTTCTTGGCGAGCAGTACTTC
TRBV7-2	NA	TRBJ2-2	NA	CASSLGGPGTGELFF	TGTGCCAGCAGCTTAGGAGGGCCAGGCACCGGGGAGCTGTTTTTT
TRBV30	TRBD1	TRBJ1-2	few	CAWSAPGQRLEYYGYTF	TGTGCCTGGAGTGCGCCGGGACAGAGACTGGAGTACTATGGCTACACCTTC
TRBV7-3	TRBD2	TRBJ2-3	NA	CASSYSGGSTDTQYF	TGTGCCAGCAGTTATAGCGGGGGGTCCACAGATACGCAGTATTTT
TRBV28	TRBD1	TRBJ2-4	NA	CASSPHVGQATGGNIQYF	TGTGCCAGCAGTCCCCACGTCGGACAGGCCACCGGCGGCAACATTCAGTACTTC
TRBV5-1	TRBD1	TRBJ2-7	NA	CASSRTGSAEQYF	TGCGCCAGCAGCCGGACAGGCAGCGCCGAGCAGTACTTC
TRBV11-1	NA	TRBJ2-6	once	CASSLVGGDGANVLTF	TGTGCCAGCAGCTTAGTTGGGGGCGACGGGGCCAACGTCCTGACTTTC
TRBV5-1	TRBD2	TRBJ2-7	NA	CASSLDAGGSYEQYF	TGCGCCAGCAGCTTGGATGCGGGGGGCTCCTACGAGCAGTACTTC
TRBV11-1	TRBD2	TRBJ2-7	NA	CASSLDSRRAGGISYEQYF	TGTGCCAGCAGCTTAGACTCCAGGCGTGCGGGGGGCATCTCCTACGAGCAGTACTTC
TRBV28	NA	TRBJ1-2	NA	CARDGLTDYGYTF	TGTGCCAGGGATGGGCTGACAGACTATGGCTACACCTTC
TRBV30	TRBD2	TRBJ2-5	NA	CASEAGAQETQYF	TGTGCCTCTGAAGCGGGAGCCCAAGAGACCCAGTACTTC
TRBV5-1	NA	TRBJ2-7	few	CASSLAPGSLGEQYF	TGCGCCAGCAGCTTGGCACCGGGGTCCCTTGGGGAGCAGTACTTC
TRBV29-1	TRBD2	TRBJ2-5	NA	CSATSGEETQYF	TGCAGCGCGACTAGCGGAGAAGAGACCCAGTACTTC
TRBV6-6	TRBD2	TRBJ2-3	NA	CASSRGTSDTQYF	TGTGCCAGCAGCCGTGGGACTAGTGATACGCAGTATTTT
TRBV4-3	NA	TRBJ2-1	NA	CASSLAEDKNNEQFF	TGCGCCAGCAGCCTCGCCGAGGACAAGAACAATGAGCAGTTCTTC
TRBV5-3	TRBD1	TRBJ1-1	NA	CARSYRDRELEAFF	TGTGCCAGAAGCTATCGGGACAGGGAGTTGGAAGCTTTCTTT
TRBV28	TRBD1	TRBJ2-7	few	CASSGTANSYEQYF	TGTGCCAGCAGCGGGACAGCTAACTCCTACGAGCAGTACTTC
TRBV6-4	NA	TRBJ1-6	NA	CASSRDINSPLHF	TGTGCCAGCAGCAGGGACATTAATTCACCCCTCCACTTT
TRBV4-2	TRBD2	TRBJ2-7	NA	CASSQALPGGIYEQYF	TGTGCCAGCAGCCAAGCATTGCCGGGAGGGATTTACGAGCAGTACTTC
TRBV7-9	TRBD2	TRBJ2-7	NA	CASSLEVSGSLYF	TGTGCCAGCAGCTTAGAGGTTAGCGGGAGCCTGTACTTC
TRBV7-8	NA	TRBJ1-2	NA	CASSPVGLALLANYGYTF	TGTGCCAGCAGCCCTGTGGGCCTAGCTCTCCTAGCTAACTATGGCTACACCTTC